The T cell receptor (beta chain) under discussion was sequenced for a study of siplizumab effects on memory and regulatory T cells. The protocol was immunoSEQ multiplex PCR, while the TCRdb copy is restricted to in-frame clones and leaves out a portion. Here the sample spans 70,000 to 100,000 clones, roughly 93% being singletons. Notes on this clone: Its antigen is as yet unknown.

Whole-study results and caveats: Poor capture below about 10^-5 frequency left most alloreactive clones unmapped to unstimulated subsets. Proliferating siplizumab-culture Tregs lacked confirmation of suppressive function.

Trimming at V came to 4 bases and at J to 0 bases, leaving 3 bases not matched to a gene. CDR3 length: 17 residues. Germline lookup yields CDR1 LNHDA and CDR2 SQIVND (reference sequence). The sequenced sample was CD8+ T cells sorted from blood. This TCR derives from a human donor in good health. The chain has TRBV19 and TRBJ2-1; 13 nucleotides match TRBD2. DNA for the CDR3: TGTGCCAGTAGTAGTACTAGCGGGGGGGCCTCCTACAATGAGCAGTTCTTC. Its translation is CASSSTSGGASYNEQFF.